The 20 T cell receptor beta chains below were found in one sample sequenced in a study of glioma-infiltrating T cells. The iRepertoire nested amplicon-rescue multiplex PCR amplified TCR alpha and beta CDR3s from RNA. From the multiplex PCR reads, TCRdb called clonotypes with MiXCR, one entry per CDR3 protein. The table includes roughly 120,000 distinct CDR3 sequences, 23% detected once. The sample taken for sequencing was glioma tissue, nonneoplastic brain tissue, or PBMCs (not recorded which). The receptors here all came from a human donor with low-grade glioma or glioblastoma, undergoing nonglioma brain surgery, or in good health (not recorded which).

In this sample, this clonotype turned up many times. The chain recombines TRBV20-1 with TRBJ2-1; D gene unclear. Germline CDR1 reads DFQATT; CDR2 reads SNEGSKA (reference sequence). The CDR3 contains 11 residues. Deletions cut 8 bases from V and 6 bases from J, with 11 bases between. The CDR3 spells CSLTSANEQFF. The CDR3 DNA follows: TGCAGTTTAACGAGCGCCAATGAGCAGTTCTTC.

In its sample, this clonotype was seen a few times. The chain recombines TRBV5-4 with TRBJ1-1; D gene ambiguous. From germline, CDR1 is SGHNT and CDR2 YYREEE (reference sequence). The CDR3 length is 14 residues. Trimming pared 5 bases from V and 4 bases from J, leaving 15 bases between. Here the CDR3 reads CASRMDGPGTEAFF. The DNA of the CDR3 is TGTGCCAGCAGAATGGACGGGCCTGGCACTGAAGCTTTCTTT.

About this clonotype: At one of its ends the junction is not consistent with the germline gene, which may arise from a read error. The rearrangement joins TRBV28 to TRBJ1-2; D is unresolved. This CDR3 is built from 11 residues. Germline V gives CDR1 MDHEN, CDR2 SYDVKM. CDR3 sequence (DNA): TGTGCCATCAGTTCGGCGCTCCGCTACACCTTC. Protein: CAISSALRYTF.

Points on this clonotype: A read error may be the cause here, since a much bigger clone is one base away. The chain has TRBV4-1 and TRBJ2-7; no reliable D call. The CDR3 length is 15 residues. Germline V CDR1 and CDR2: MGHRA, YSYEKL. V gave up 0 bases and J gave up 7 bases, with 16 bases separating them. CDR3 sequence reads: CASSQDWPAYNEQYF. DNA for the CDR3: TGCGCCAGCAGCCAAGATTGGCCCGCCTACAATGAGCAGTACTTC.

As concerns this clonotype: A much bigger clone sits one base away, suggesting this may be a read error. The J gene is TRBJ2-7, the V gene TRBV7-2; D could derive from TRBD1 or TRBD2 (5 bases each). This CDR3 comprises 15 residues. CDR1 SGHTA and CDR2 FQGNSA come from the germline V gene. The CDR3 protein is CASSYEGYSSHEQYF. In DNA, the CDR3 is TGTGCCAGCAGCTATGAGGGGTACAGCTCCCACGAGCAGTACTTC.

As to this clonotype: A read error may account for a junction end that differs from germline. The chain links TRBV2 to TRBJ1-2; D is unresolved. The CDR3 covers 16 residues. Germline values: CDR1 SNHLY, CDR2 FYNNEI. CDR3 nucleotides: TGTGCCAGCAGCCGAGATGCAGCATACGGCAACTATTGCTACACCTTC. Translated: CASSRDAAYGNYCYTF.

The rearrangement joins TRBV7-9 to TRBJ1-2; 10 positions match TRBD1. Germline loops: CDR1 SEHNR, CDR2 FQNEAQ (reference sequence). The CDR3 is made up of 14 amino acids. V lost 5 bases, J lost 4 bases, and 4 bases stayed unmatched. The CDR3: CASSERQGAYGYTF. The CDR3 DNA follows: TGTGCCAGCAGCGAGCGACAGGGGGCCTATGGCTACACCTTC.

This clonotype was counted many times. The chain links TRBV6-1 to TRBJ1-2; 10 bases match TRBD1. Germline V gene data show CDR1 as MNHNS and CDR2 as SASEGT. J was trimmed by 8 bases and V by 10 bases; bases with no gene match: 7. The length of the CDR3 is 12 residues. CDR3 sequence reads: CAIQGTGEGYTF. In nucleotides, the CDR3 is TGTGCCATCCAGGGGACAGGGGAGGGCTACACCTTC.

This clonotype has only one observation. The CDR3 end shows no conserved phenylalanine or tryptophan, and so a read error is likely. The DNA is left out, because the CDR3 cannot be placed on it with certainty; the CDR3 is given as TCRdb lists it. This rearrangement joins TRBV28 to TRBJ1-2. The CDR3 is 12 residues long, counting both termini. Germline-derived CDR1 and CDR2 are MDHEN and SYDVKM. The CDR3 sequence is CDSSLGYYGYAL.

This clonotype was seen ten or more times. The chain joins TRBV6-1 to TRBJ2-5, with a possible D match to TRBD2 (5 bases). Trimming left V 5 bases short and J 7 bases short, with 14 bases between. CDR1 and CDR2 from the germline V gene are MNHNS and SASEGT. The CDR3 contains 13 residues. The CDR3 sequence: CASSPPMEATQYF. Here the CDR3 DNA reads TGTGCCAGCAGTCCCCCGATGGAGGCGACCCAGTACTTC.

There are many counts of this clonotype. The chain couples TRBV7-9 to TRBJ2-1, with D tentatively TRBD2 (6 bases). This CDR3 is built from 17 residues. CDR1 is SEHNR, CDR2 FQNEAQ, per germline (reference sequence). V was trimmed by 4 bases and J by 4 bases, leaving 20 bases between them. The CDR3 bases are TGTGCCAGCAGCTCCCACTTAGCGGAGACGAATTACAATGAGCAGTTCTTC. The encoded protein is CASSSHLAETNYNEQFF.

As concerns this clonotype: Without the conserved terminal phenylalanine or tryptophan, this CDR3 likely stems from a read error. The rearrangement links TRBV7-2 to TRBJ2-1, with D perhaps matching TRBD2 (5 bases). The CDR3 is made up of 15 amino acids. V lost 6 bases and J 0 bases, leaving 12 bases between the germline ends. Germline CDR1 is SGHTA and CDR2 is FQGNSA. CDR3 amino acids: CASSLTRASYNEQFL. The CDR3 region has the DNA TGTGCCAGCAGTTTAACGCGGGCCTCCTACAATGAGCAGTTCCTC.

This clonotype was observed a few times. The chain has TRBV28 and TRBJ2-5, with 10 bases identical to TRBD1. This CDR3 has 16 amino acids. V was clipped by 6 bases and J by 4 bases; unmatched bases: 11. In germline, CDR1 is MDHEN, CDR2 SYDVKM. This CDR3 is CASRMTGGFGVETQYF. CDR3 sequence (DNA): TGTGCCAGCAGAATGACAGGGGGCTTCGGAGTAGAGACCCAGTACTTC.

Many counts were recorded for this clonotype. In DNA, the CDR3 is TGCAGTGCTAGGACGGATGGCTACGAGCAGTACTTC. Its translation: CSARTDGYEQYF. The V gene is TRBV20-1, the J gene TRBJ2-7, with no clear D. CDR3 length equals 12 residues. V was clipped by 3 bases and J by 3 bases, with 9 bases between them. The germline V gene has CDR1 DFQATT and CDR2 SNEGSKA (reference sequence).

This clonotype was recorded many times. V gene TRBV4-3 combines with J gene TRBJ1-6; D uncertain. CDR1 and CDR2 (germline): LGHNA, YSLEER. This CDR3 has 18 amino acids. V shed 4 bases and J shed 5 bases, with 21 bases lying between them. The CDR3, as DNA: TGCGCCAGCAGCCGCCGGATGAGCAGCAACTCGAATAATTCACCCCTCCACTTT. This codes for CASSRRMSSNSNNSPLHF.

This clonotype was picked up many times. The rearrangement links TRBV7-6 to TRBJ2-7; D is ambiguous. The ends were cut back, 1 base at V and 7 bases at J, with 11 bases in the middle. This CDR3 region has 13 residues. In germline, CDR1 is SGHVS, CDR2 FNYEAQ. This CDR3 is CASSLGRTNEQYF. The CDR3 nucleotides are TGTGCCAGCAGCTTAGGTCGTACTAATGAGCAGTACTTC.

In this sample, this clonotype turned up many times. The junction shows a germline mismatch at one end, possibly a read error. The chain recombines TRBV24-1 with TRBJ2-1; TRBD1 aligns across 10 bases. The germline V gene has CDR1 KGHDR and CDR2 SFDVKD. This CDR3 has 17 residues. The CDR3 DNA sequence: TGTGCCACCAGTGATGGGACAGGGGATAGGTCCTACATTGAGCAGTTCTTC. Residues: CATSDGTGDRSYIEQFF.

This clonotype has ten or more counts. The chain's CDR3 is CASSPKTFLAGARETQYF. As DNA, the CDR3 is TGTGCCAGCAGCCCAAAGACGTTTCTAGCGGGAGCTAGAGAGACCCAGTACTTC. The chain links TRBV7-2 to TRBJ2-5; TRBD2 matches at 10 bases. The V and J ends lost 5 bases and 4 bases, in that order; junction bases with no gene match: 16. The V gene's germline CDR1 is SGHTA and CDR2 FQGNSA. CDR3 length equals 18 residues.

This clonotype occurred many times. The chain employs TRBV7-2 and TRBJ1-5; D unclear. The germline CDR1 and CDR2 sequences are SGHTA and FQGNSA. The CDR3 length is 17 residues. The V gene lost 0 bases and the J gene lost 2 bases, with 14 bases spanning the gap. The CDR3 coding sequence is TGTGCCAGCAGCTTAGCTAGCGCAGGTGAGGGCAATCAGCCCCAGCATTTT. Protein product: CASSLASAGEGNQPQHF.

In this sample, this clonotype turned up many times. V gene TRBV19 combines with J gene TRBJ2-3, with 12 positions matching TRBD2. The CDR3 runs to 15 residues. Germline CDR1 and CDR2: LNHDA and SQIVND (reference sequence). V shed 3 bases, J shed 3 bases, and the junction held 1 base outside the gene matches. CDR3 DNA sequence: TGTGCCAGTAGTATCGGACTAGCGGGGACAGATACGCAGTATTTT. The encoded protein is CASSIGLAGTDTQYF.